The 19 T cell receptor beta chains below were found in one sample sequenced in a study of patients and donors after allogeneic stem cell transplantation. TCRdb re-called the RT-PCR reads with MiXCR, one entry per CDR3 protein. The data hold roughly 960,000 distinct CDR3 sequences, with 18% observed a single time. The sample taken for sequencing was blood, either unsorted or a sorted T cell fraction (not recorded which). The receptors were sampled from a human donor who was either an allogeneic HSCT recipient or a stem cell or donor lymphocyte infusion donor (not recorded which). It is not recorded whose cells these are; they may come from a transplant donor.

The chain uses TRBV10-3 and TRBJ1-1, with D maybe TRBD1 (6 bases). The CDR3 extends over 15 amino acids. V lost 6 bases and J 3 bases, leaving 17 bases between the germline ends. Per germline, CDR1 ENHRY and CDR2 SYGVKD. CDR3 in amino acids: CAISEVRGLDTEAFF. CDR3 DNA sequence: TGTGCCATCAGCGAGGTCCGGGGGCTTGACACTGAAGCTTTCTTT.

J is TRBJ1-1 and V is TRBV12-3 or TRBV12-4, with a possible D match to TRBD1 (6 bases). This CDR3 comprises 15 residues. V lost 8 bases, J lost 5 bases, and 21 bases lay in between. The CDR3 nucleotides are TGTGCCAGCCGACCCCAACCGGGACAACCGACTGAAGCTTTCTTT. This sequence encodes CASRPQPGQPTEAFF.

The V gene is TRBV4-1, the J gene TRBJ2-7, with a possible D match to TRBD2 (6 bases). The germline V gene encodes CDR1 MGHRA and CDR2 YSYEKL. The CDR3 extends over 16 amino acids. V was cut by 0 bases and J by 4 bases, with 16 bases left in between. The CDR3 region has the DNA TGCGCCAGCAGCCAAGATCGGTGGGAGCGGGCGTACGAGCAGTACTTC. Translated, it gives CASSQDRWERAYEQYF.

The chain is built from TRBV5-1 and TRBJ1-1, with D possibly being TRBD1 (6 bases). This CDR3 comprises 16 residues. The germline V and J ends were trimmed by 0 bases and 4 bases, with 16 bases remaining between them. CDR1 and CDR2 from the germline V gene are SGHRS and YFSETQ. CDR3 nucleotide sequence: TGCGCCAGCAGCTTGGAGGTTGCAGGGGTAGGCACTGAAGCTTTCTTT. This gives the protein CASSLEVAGVGTEAFF.

This clonotype was picked up a small number of times. The chain carries TRBV6-1 and TRBJ1-1, with D possibly being TRBD1 (5 bases). CDR3 length equals 15 residues. V was pared by 3 bases and J by 5 bases, with 16 bases between. CDR1 and CDR2 (germline): MNHNS, SASEGT. The CDR3 sequence: CASSDFPGLRTEAFF. The CDR3 region has the DNA TGTGCCAGCAGTGACTTCCCGGGACTGAGGACTGAAGCTTTCTTT.

The chain uses TRBV11-1 and TRBJ1-1, with 7 bases identical to TRBD1. J lost 1 base, V lost 5 bases, and 16 bases had no gene match. Germline lookup yields CDR1 SGHAT and CDR2 FQDESV (reference sequence). The CDR3 totals 18 residues. This CDR3 is CASSLPTPGRQGNTEAFF. CDR3 sequence (DNA): TGTGCCAGCAGCCTCCCGACCCCCGGGCGACAGGGGAACACTGAAGCTTTCTTT.

This chain links TRBV12-3 or TRBV12-4 with TRBJ2-2; D gene unclear. V was trimmed by 3 bases and J by 8 bases, leaving 13 bases between them. The CDR3 extends over 14 amino acids. The CDR3 region is CASSFPAGQGELFF. Written as DNA, the CDR3 is TGTGCCAGCAGTTTCCCGGCTGGCCAGGGGGAGCTGTTTTTT.

V gene TRBV30 combines with J gene TRBJ2-3, with no clear D. This CDR3 is 13 amino acids long. V was shortened by 2 bases and J by 4 bases, with 10 bases between the two germline ends. CDR1 and CDR2 (germline): GTSNPN, SVGIG (reference sequence). The CDR3 region is CAWSIRKADTQYF. DNA for the CDR3: TGTGCCTGGAGTATCAGGAAGGCAGATACGCAGTATTTT.

The chain recombines TRBV5-1 with TRBJ1-1; 9 bases line up with TRBD1. V shed 4 bases, J shed 5 bases, and the junction held 6 bases outside the gene matches. There are 14 residues in the CDR3. Germline CDR1 SGHRS, CDR2 YFSETQ. The CDR3 region is CASSHGTGKTEAFF. The CDR3 DNA follows: TGCGCCAGCAGCCATGGGACAGGGAAGACTGAAGCTTTCTTT.

The chain couples TRBV14 to TRBJ2-5; 11 bases line up with TRBD2. The J segment lost 3 bases and the V segment lost 2 bases, leaving 5 bases of the junction unmatched. Germline V CDR1 and CDR2: SGHDN, FVKESK. The CDR3 contains 16 residues. CDR3 coding DNA: TGTGCCAGCAGCCAACCCCCGACTAGCGGGGAAGAGACCCAGTACTTC. Amino acids: CASSQPPTSGEETQYF.

This clonotype was detected many times. The chain joins TRBV4-1 to TRBJ1-1; D is perhaps TRBD1 (5 bases). The CDR3 has 19 residues. The V gene's germline CDR1 is MGHRA and CDR2 YSYEKL. Trimming stripped 0 bases from V and 0 bases from J, with 20 bases between. As DNA, the CDR3 is TGCGCCAGCAGCCAAGAAGCGGGACGGGCTGACCGACTGAACACTGAAGCTTTCTTT. Its protein is CASSQEAGRADRLNTEAFF.

The chain has TRBV15 and TRBJ2-7; perhaps TRBD1 as D (5 bases). CDR1 LNHNV and CDR2 YYDKDF come from the germline V gene (reference sequence). The CDR3 consists of 13 residues. V lost 0 bases and J 4 bases, leaving 7 bases between the germline ends. The CDR3: CATSRERQYEQYF. The CDR3 DNA reads TGTGCCACCAGCAGAGAAAGACAGTACGAGCAGTACTTC.

There are many counts of this clonotype. The junction shows a germline mismatch at one end, possibly a read error. J is TRBJ1-1 and V is TRBV5-1, with D tentatively TRBD1 (5 bases). There are 13 residues in the CDR3. The germline V gene encodes CDR1 SGHRS and CDR2 YFSETQ. CDR3 nucleotides: TGTGCCAGCAGCTTAGTAGGGGACACTGAAGCTTTCTTT. This codes for CASSLVGDTEAFF.

The chain recombines TRBV4-3 with TRBJ1-4; D might be TRBD1 (6 bases). The germline CDR1 and CDR2 sequences are LGHNA and YSLEER. This CDR3 is built from 19 residues. Between the trimmed V and J ends, which lost 0 bases and 1 base, there was a span of 18 bases. CDR3 sequence reads: CASSQDMVLVQGTNEKLFF. The CDR3 nucleotides read TGCGCCAGCAGCCAAGATATGGTATTGGTACAGGGAACTAATGAAAAACTGTTTTTT.

This clonotype was seen only a few times. The chain carries TRBV9 and TRBJ1-1, with TRBD1 matching over 8 bases. The CDR3 is made up of 13 amino acids. In germline, CDR1 is SGDLS, CDR2 YYNGEE. V lost 1 base to trimming and J lost 9 bases; unmatched junction nucleotides: 5. CDR3 bases: TGTGCCAGCAGCGTATTCGGACAGGGCCAAGCTTTCTTT. Its protein is CASSVFGQGQAFF.

The chain has TRBV20-1 and TRBJ2-5; D is unresolved. Germline CDR1 DFQATT, CDR2 SNEGSKA (reference sequence). Deletions cut 3 bases from V and 5 bases from J, with 4 bases between. This CDR3 spans 10 amino acids. The CDR3 nucleotides are TGCAGTGCTAGTACCGAGACCCAGTACTTC. Translating it yields CSASTETQYF.

The sample holds many counts of this clonotype. This chain's CDR3 is CASSLGTDNSPLHF. The CDR3 nucleotides read TGTGCCAGCAGCCTCGGGACAGATAATTCACCCCTCCACTTT. This chain links TRBV12-3 or TRBV12-4 with TRBJ1-6; 7 nucleotides line up with TRBD1. CDR3 length equals 14 residues. Trimming at V came to 6 bases and at J to 5 bases, leaving 4 bases not matched to a gene.

A word on this clonotype: The germline gene is not matched at one end of the junction; a read error may be the cause. The chain links TRBV28 to TRBJ2-7; TRBD1 matches at 8 bases. Germline CDR1 MDHEN, CDR2 SYDVKM. This CDR3 is 11 amino acids long. The CDR3 bases are TGTGCCAGCAGTTCCCGACAGGGGTTTCTGTTC. This gives the protein CASSSRQGFLF. Variable domain in full (rest from reference TRBV28 and TRBJ2-7): DVKVTQSSRYLVKRTGEKVFLECVQDMDHENMFWYRQDPGLGLRLIYFSYDVKMKEKGDIPEGYSVSREKKERFSLILESASTNQTSMYLCASSSRQGFLFGPGTRLTVT.

This chain connects TRBV6-5 to TRBJ2-7; D uncertain. V was shortened by 2 bases and J by 5 bases, with 16 bases between the two germline ends. From germline, CDR1 is MNHEY and CDR2 SVGAGI. The CDR3 consists of 15 residues. This CDR3 reads CASSYLGPGINEQYF. The CDR3 DNA reads as TGTGCCAGCAGTTACCTCGGGCCCGGTATTAACGAGCAGTACTTC.